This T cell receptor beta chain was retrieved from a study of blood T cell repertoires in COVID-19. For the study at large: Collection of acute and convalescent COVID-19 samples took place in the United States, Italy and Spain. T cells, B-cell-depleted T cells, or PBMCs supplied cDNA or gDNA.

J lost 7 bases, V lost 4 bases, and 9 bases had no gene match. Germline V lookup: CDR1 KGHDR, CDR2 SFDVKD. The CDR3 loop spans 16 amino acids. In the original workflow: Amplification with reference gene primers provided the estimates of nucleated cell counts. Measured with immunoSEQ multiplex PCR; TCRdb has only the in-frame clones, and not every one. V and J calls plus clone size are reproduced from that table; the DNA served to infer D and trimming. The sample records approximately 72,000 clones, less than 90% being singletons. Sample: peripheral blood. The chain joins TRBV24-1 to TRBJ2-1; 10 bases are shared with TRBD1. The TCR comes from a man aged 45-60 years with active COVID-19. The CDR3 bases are TGTGCCACCAGTGAAACGCCGGGACAGGGGAGGAATGAGCAGTTCTTC. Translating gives CATSETPGQGRNEQFF.